A selection of T cell receptor beta chains follows, all from one sample in a study of blood T cell repertoires in COVID-19. Only in-frame clones appear in the TCRdb table, and some are missing; sequencing was by immunoSEQ multiplex PCR. The data contain approximately 96,000 clones, around 90% of them singletons. Sequencing was performed on peripheral blood. These receptor sequences come from a human donor with COVID-19, enrolled during active disease. The donor label of this sample is uncertain. Both conserved end residues are trimmed from each CDR3. Fields, in order: V gene, D gene, J gene, CDR3 protein. A D gene is named only where the DNA matches it firmly.

>TRBV3-1/TRBV3-2|.|TRBJ1-2
ASSPPGVSGYT
>TRBV5-4|TRBD2|TRBJ2-3
ASSLTSGGETDTQY
>TRBV29-1|.|TRBJ2-3
SVESVSTDTQY
>TRBV25-1|TRBD1|TRBJ1-4
ASRRQGGNEKLF
>TRBV3-1/TRBV3-2|.|TRBJ2-1
ASSRGSGEQF
>TRBV5-1|TRBD1|TRBJ2-4
ASSNGQGVNIQY
>TRBV5-1|.|TRBJ2-1
ASSQVRGNNEQF
>TRBV25-1|TRBD1|TRBJ2-2
ASSESPTGDGELF
>TRBV13|.|TRBJ1-2
ASSLGSGAAYGYT
>TRBV5-1|.|TRBJ2-2
ASSFARGNGELF
>TRBV6-1|.|TRBJ1-6
ASSEALEASPLH
>TRBV19|TRBD2|TRBJ2-7
ASNPDRDGGDEQY
>TRBV6-5|TRBD2|TRBJ2-5
ASLRPYSREETQY
>TRBV4-1|TRBD2|TRBJ2-3
ASTDRGGLGDTQY
>TRBV12-3/TRBV12-4|.|TRBJ1-5
ASSLGQGQPQH
>TRBV7-9|.|TRBJ1-1
ASSLQETTEAF
>TRBV7-9|.|TRBJ1-1
ASSPPGIPLGEAF
>TRBV10-3|TRBD2|TRBJ2-7
AISDAGGVSYEQY
>TRBV19|.|TRBJ1-4
ASSALRGLGDEKLF
>TRBV2|TRBD1|TRBJ2-7
APSSGRGPHEQY
>TRBV7-2|TRBD1|TRBJ1-5
ASSFFGRTGYSNQPQH
>TRBV6-5|TRBD1|TRBJ2-1
ASRKGDRAANEQF
>TRBV27|.|TRBJ1-5
ASSLEGIDQPQH
>TRBV5-5|TRBD1|TRBJ2-5
ASSLATGVETQY
>TRBV6-5|.|TRBJ1-1
ASSTYSSMNTEAF
>TRBV7-8|.|TRBJ1-6
ASSRNPGPLH
>TRBV3-1/TRBV3-2|TRBD1|TRBJ2-1
ASSRDRMNEQF
>TRBV3-1/TRBV3-2|TRBD1|TRBJ1-6
ASSQVSPGTGNNSPLH
>TRBV11-2|.|TRBJ1-3
ASSLSLSGNTIY
>TRBV29-1|.|TRBJ1-4
SVEDGNRVGEKLF
>TRBV12-3/TRBV12-4|.|TRBJ1-2
ASRPGRIGGYT
>TRBV5-6|.|TRBJ2-1
ASSFPPSYNEQF
>TRBV9|TRBD1|TRBJ2-2
ASSPPPGQGVWGGTGELF
>TRBV5-1|TRBD2|TRBJ2-3
ASSSVSGGRVDTQY
>TRBV3-1/TRBV3-2|.|TRBJ1-4
ASSRTGVNEKLF
>TRBV5-4|.|TRBJ1-1
ASSLPGGTEAF
>TRBV11-3|.|TRBJ1-1
ASSTRDSREAF
>TRBV11-3|TRBD1|TRBJ2-7
ASRWGTGGVSYEQY
>TRBV25-1|TRBD1|TRBJ1-2
ASEAGTADGYT
>TRBV6-5|.|TRBJ2-1
ASREGAYNEQF
>TRBV3-1/TRBV3-2|.|TRBJ2-3
ASSQDPTRGTQY
>TRBV5-5|.|TRBJ1-5
ASSLAYVRQPQH
>TRBV3-1/TRBV3-2|TRBD1|TRBJ2-2
ASSQDKTGGFPGELF
>TRBV11-2|TRBD1|TRBJ1-3
ASSTTGTASGNTIY
>TRBV12-5|TRBD1|TRBJ2-7
ASGGTGGPYEQY
>TRBV5-1|TRBD2|TRBJ2-5
ASSLGSLAGVGETQY
>TRBV13|.|TRBJ1-5
ASSRRQASNQPQH
>TRBV6-5|TRBD1|TRBJ2-7
ASRGQGGIDYEQY
>TRBV20-1|.|TRBJ1-1
SARGGTEAF
>TRBV5-5|TRBD2|TRBJ2-2
ASSFYGGVTNTGELF
>TRBV10-3|.|TRBJ2-5
AASRYRDQETQY
>TRBV19|.|TRBJ2-7
ASSTQGLTYEQY
>TRBV11-2|.|TRBJ2-7
ASSLGAQGLYEQY
>TRBV7-9|.|TRBJ1-4
ASSPTGGAGTNEKLF
>TRBV11-2|TRBD1|TRBJ1-3
ASSPYRTGSGNTIY